The present TCR beta chain was sequenced within a study of T cell changes during pregnancy in multiple sclerosis. Sequencing used immunoSEQ multiplex PCR; TCRdb keeps in-frame clones, though not all of them. The sample has 45,000 to 60,000 clones, roughly 93% seen once. To note about this clone: It is unclear where the CDR3 begins or ends on the DNA, so no DNA is shown, and the CDR3 is as TCRdb lists it.

The receptor was derived from a female donor with multiple sclerosis, enrolled in a pregnancy study. The starting material was peripheral blood, obtained in the second trimester of pregnancy.

CDR3 sequence reads: CASSLWGGGTYF. This sequence joins TRBV27 and TRBJ2-5; the listed D gene, TRBD2, was not tested against the DNA. The CDR3 contains 12 residues when both ends are counted. CDR1 MNHEY and CDR2 SMNVEV come from the germline V gene (reference sequence).